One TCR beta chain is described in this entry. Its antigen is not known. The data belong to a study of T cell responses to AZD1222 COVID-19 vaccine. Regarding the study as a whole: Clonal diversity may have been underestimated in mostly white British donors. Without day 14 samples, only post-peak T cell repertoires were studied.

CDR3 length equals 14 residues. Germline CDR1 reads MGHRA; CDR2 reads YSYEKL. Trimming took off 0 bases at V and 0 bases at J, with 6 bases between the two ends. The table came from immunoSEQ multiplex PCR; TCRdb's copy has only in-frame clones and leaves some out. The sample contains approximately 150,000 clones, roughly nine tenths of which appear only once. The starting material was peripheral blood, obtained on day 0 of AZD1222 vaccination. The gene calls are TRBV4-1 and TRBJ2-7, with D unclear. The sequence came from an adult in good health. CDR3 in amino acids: CASSQEGFSYEQYF. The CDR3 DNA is TGCGCCAGCAGCCAAGAAGGCTTCTCCTACGAGCAGTACTTC.